Following are 26 T cell receptor beta chains from one sample sequenced in a study of cytomegalovirus exposure and HLA in healthy donors. The primer mix had 60 Vbeta and 13 Jbeta primers. Measured with immunoSEQ multiplex PCR; TCRdb has only the in-frame clones, and not every one. The sample includes under 170,000 clones, approximately 60% of them seen just once. Sequenced input: PBMCs. These receptors all come from a woman aged 60-70 years in good health and CMV-seropositive.

The chain couples TRBV7-3 to TRBJ2-2; 14 bases align to TRBD2. V dropped 4 bases and J dropped 4; count of bases not matched to a gene: 8. Germline CDR1 reads SGHTA; CDR2 reads FQGTGA. The CDR3 covers 18 residues. The CDR3 region is CASSCRLAGGPGTGELFF. The DNA for the CDR3 is TGTGCCAGCAGCTGTCGACTAGCGGGAGGGCCCGGCACCGGGGAGCTGTTTTTT.

This rearrangement joins TRBV5-1 to TRBJ1-6; no clear D. CDR3 length equals 17 residues. V was clipped by 4 bases and J by 4 bases, with 18 bases between them. Germline V gives CDR1 SGHRS, CDR2 YFSETQ. The CDR3 sequence: CASSSFLVFGYNSPLHF. The CDR3 DNA is TGCGCCAGCAGCAGCTTCTTAGTTTTCGGGTATAATTCACCCCTCCACTTT.

This clone has more than one count but fewer than ten. The gene calls are TRBV7-8 and TRBJ2-3; the D gene is possibly TRBD1 (6 bases). The CDR3 sequence is 14 residues long. Trimming stripped 4 bases from V and 3 bases from J, with 11 bases between. CDR1 is SGHVS and CDR2 is FQNEAQ in the germline V gene. In DNA, the CDR3 is TGTGCCAGCAGCTCCGGCAGGGGAACAGATACGCAGTATTTT. Its protein product is CASSSGRGTDTQYF. The full variable domain, completed using reference TRBV7-8 and TRBJ2-3, is GAGVSQSPRYKVAKRGQDVALRCDPISGHVSLFWYQQALGQGPEFLTYFQNEAQLDKSGLPSDRFFAERPEGSVSTLKIQRTQQEDSAVYLCASSSGRGTDTQYFGPGTRLTVL.

The chain has TRBV4-2 and TRBJ1-1; possibly TRBD1 for D (5 bases). Germline V gene lookup returns CDR1 LGHNA and CDR2 YNFKEQ. The CDR3 covers 13 residues. V was shortened by 8 bases and J by 6 bases, with 16 bases between the two germline ends. CDR3 protein: CASEDGQGPEAFF. CDR3 nucleotide sequence: TGTGCCAGCGAAGACGGACAAGGACCTGAAGCTTTCTTT.

The CDR3 protein is CAITRDSTYEQYF. CDR3 sequence (DNA): TGTGCCATCACTCGGGACTCCACCTACGAGCAGTACTTC. J is TRBJ2-7 and V is TRBV10-3, with a possible D match to TRBD2 (6 bases). Trimming stripped 7 bases from V and 2 bases from J, with 12 bases between. This CDR3 has 13 residues. Germline-derived CDR1 and CDR2 are ENHRY and SYGVKD.

The chain recombines TRBV19 with TRBJ2-7; D perhaps matches TRBD2 (6 bases). CDR3 size: 17 residues. The ends were cut back, 3 bases at V and 3 bases at J, with 21 bases in the middle. The germline CDR1 and CDR2 sequences are LNHDA and SQIVND (reference sequence). CDR3 DNA: TGTGCCAGTAGTATGAGGGGATTGGGAACTAGCAGCTACGAGCAGTACTTC. Amino acid sequence: CASSMRGLGTSSYEQYF.

The rearrangement links TRBV12-5 to TRBJ2-1; 10 bases line up with TRBD1. V lost 3 bases, J lost 5 bases, and 7 bases stayed unmatched. CDR1 and CDR2 (germline): LGHNT, FRNRAP. CDR3 length: 16 residues. CDR3: CASGLGLGTGDNEQFF. The CDR3 nucleotides are TGTGCTAGTGGTTTAGGTTTAGGGACAGGGGACAATGAGCAGTTCTTC.

The chain carries TRBV30 and TRBJ2-7; 9 bases match TRBD2. J was trimmed by 0 bases and V by 2 bases; bases with no gene match: 5. The CDR3 extends over 15 amino acids. Looked up from germline, CDR1 is GTSNPN and CDR2 is SVGIG (reference sequence). The CDR3 protein is CAWSRTGLASYEQYF. CDR3 DNA sequence: TGTGCCTGGAGTCGCACGGGACTAGCCTCCTACGAGCAGTACTTC.

This clone was detected a few times. The rearrangement links TRBV10-1 to TRBJ2-7; D uncertain. The CDR3 is 13 amino acids. The germline CDR1 and CDR2 sequences are WNHNN and SYGVQD (reference sequence). The ends were cut back, 0 bases at V and 5 bases at J, with 8 bases in the middle. CDR3 loop: CASSESIVHEQYF. The CDR3, as DNA: TGCGCCAGCAGTGAGTCGATAGTTCACGAGCAGTACTTC.

The gene calls are TRBV5-1 and TRBJ2-5, with 12 bases matching TRBD2. Gene TRBJ2-7 matches the end of the DNA better, so the J call may be wrong. Germline assignment: CDR1 SGHRS and CDR2 YFSETQ. The CDR3 length is 15 residues. The CDR3 bases are TGCGCCAGCAGCCCGGGACTAGCGGGCTCCTACGAGCAGTACTTC. Translation gives CASSPGLAGSYEQYF.

The chain joins TRBV28 to TRBJ2-7; tentative D call: TRBD2 (6 bases). With 8 bases removed from V and 7 bases from J, the gap between germline ends came to 24 bases. Looked up from germline, CDR1 is MDHEN and CDR2 is SYDVKM. This CDR3 contains 15 residues. DNA of the CDR3: TGTGCCAGCCATGCCCCGGGACTGGAACCTAATGAGCAGTACTTC. Translation gives CASHAPGLEPNEQYF.

This chain connects TRBV5-1 to TRBJ1-4, with D possibly TRBD1 on 6 matching bases. The V end was cut by 4 bases, the J end by 5 bases, with 12 bases between. This CDR3 comprises 14 residues. Germline CDR1 reads SGHRS; CDR2 reads YFSETQ. As DNA, the CDR3 is TGCGCCAGCAGCCCGGACAGTCGGAATGAAAAACTGTTTTTT. Protein: CASSPDSRNEKLFF. Combining the CDR3 with reference TRBV5-1 and TRBJ1-4 gives the whole variable domain KAGVTQTPRYLIKTRGQQVTLSCSPISGHRSVSWYQQTPGQGLQFLFEYFSETQRNKGNFPGRFSGRQFSNSRSEMNVSTLELGDSALYLCASSPDSRNEKLFFGSGTQLSVL.

The rearrangement links TRBV15 to TRBJ1-5; D is undetermined. V was clipped by 0 bases and J by 7 bases, with 10 bases between them. This CDR3 spans 14 amino acids. Per germline, CDR1 LNHNV and CDR2 YYDKDF (reference sequence). CDR3 in amino acids: CATSRDGSRQPQHF. For the CDR3, the DNA is TGTGCCACCAGCAGAGACGGTAGTAGACAGCCCCAGCATTTT. The variable domain in full, completed from reference TRBV15 and TRBJ1-5, reads DAMVIQNPRYQVTQFGKPVTLSCSQTLNHNVMYWYQQKSSQAPKLLFHYYDKDFNNEADTPDNFQSRRPNTSFCFLDIRSPGLGDTAMYLCATSRDGSRQPQHFGDGTRLSIL.

V is TRBV15 and J is TRBJ2-7, with 7 bases that match TRBD2. The CDR3 covers 16 residues. Germline V gene lookup returns CDR1 LNHNV and CDR2 YYDKDF (reference sequence). Unmatched junction bases numbered 8, after V lost 1 base and J lost 2 bases. CDR3 sequence (DNA): TGTGCCACCAGCAGAGGGTCGCTAGCGGCCGCCTACGAGCAGTACTTC. It yields the protein CATSRGSLAAAYEQYF.

This clone was seen a handful of times. The V and J genes are TRBV6-6 and TRBJ2-5; D might be TRBD1 (6 bases). Trimming stripped 5 bases from V and 1 base from J, with 14 bases between. This CDR3 is built from 15 residues. CDR1 is MNHNY, CDR2 SVGAGI, per germline (reference sequence). CDR3 DNA sequence: TGTGCCAGCAGTCGTTCCGGGACAACCCAAGAGACCCAGTACTTC. Its translation: CASSRSGTTQETQYF.

This chain links TRBV28 with TRBJ1-5, with 11 bases fitting TRBD1. V gave up 1 base and J gave up 3 bases; unmatched junction bases: 2. Germline CDR1 and CDR2: MDHEN and SYDVKM. The CDR3 covers 16 residues. The chain's CDR3 is CASSLLGQGVNQPQHF. The CDR3 bases are TGTGCCAGCAGTTTATTGGGACAGGGGGTCAATCAGCCCCAGCATTTT.

This rearrangement joins TRBV28 to TRBJ1-5, with TRBD1 matching 10 bases. Germline V gene sequence: CDR1 MDHEN, CDR2 SYDVKM. V lost 6 bases, J lost 6 bases, and 14 bases stayed unmatched. This CDR3 contains 17 residues. Written as DNA, the CDR3 is TGTGCCAGCAGCCACCCAAAGGGACAGGGGTCGGTTCAGCCCCAGCATTTT. Translated: CASSHPKGQGSVQPQHF.

The sample holds a few counts of this clone. The CDR3 here is CASSVAVQGGDQPQHF. CDR3 DNA sequence: TGTGCCAGCAGCGTAGCTGTGCAGGGGGGAGATCAGCCCCAGCATTTT. The V gene is TRBV9, the J gene TRBJ1-5; 7 bases fit TRBD1. Germline values: CDR1 SGDLS, CDR2 YYNGEE. J lost 5 bases, V lost 0 bases, and 8 bases had no gene match. The CDR3 loop spans 16 amino acids.

This CDR3 reads CASSSPGLNTEAFF. DNA of the CDR3: TGTGCCAGCAGCTCCCCAGGGCTGAACACTGAAGCTTTCTTT. The chain couples TRBV6-5 to TRBJ1-1; perhaps TRBD1 as D (5 bases). CDR3 length equals 14 residues. From germline, CDR1 is MNHEY and CDR2 SVGAGI. Trimming stripped 6 bases from V and 0 bases from J, with 11 bases between.

This clone was picked up a small number of times. This chain joins TRBV5-1 and TRBJ2-1; the match to TRBD2 covers 10 bases. The CDR3 sequence is 13 residues long. Trimming took 4 bases from V and 8 from J; bases not matched to a gene: 3. The germline gives CDR1 SGHRS, CDR2 YFSETQ. CDR3: CASSLGLADEQFF. The CDR3 nucleotides read TGCGCCAGCAGCCTTGGACTAGCGGATGAGCAGTTCTTC.

Points on this clone: Other DNA sequences in this specimen translate into the identical CDR3. The V call is TRBV28, the J call TRBJ2-5; 13 bases match TRBD2. The length of the CDR3 is 16 residues. Germline lookup yields CDR1 MDHEN and CDR2 SYDVKM. The ends lost 6 bases at V and 1 base at J; junction bases unmatched: 5. The DNA of the CDR3 is TGTGCCAGCAGCGGACTAGCGGGAGACATCCAAGAGACCCAGTACTTC. Translation: CASSGLAGDIQETQYF.

The chain uses TRBV5-1 and TRBJ2-3; 11 bases match TRBD2. Germline CDR1 reads SGHRS; CDR2 reads YFSETQ. The V and J ends lost 1 base and 3 bases, in that order; junction bases with no gene match: 13. CDR3 length: 19 amino acids. The CDR3 spells CASSLRAFALAGGTDTQYF. The CDR3 nucleotides read TGCGCCAGCAGCTTGCGGGCCTTCGCGCTAGCGGGAGGAACAGATACGCAGTATTTT. The whole variable domain, filled in from reference TRBV5-1 and TRBJ2-3, reads KAGVTQTPRYLIKTRGQQVTLSCSPISGHRSVSWYQQTPGQGLQFLFEYFSETQRNKGNFPGRFSGRQFSNSRSEMNVSTLELGDSALYLCASSLRAFALAGGTDTQYFGPGTRLTVL.

The rearrangement uses TRBV18 and TRBJ1-1; 11 nucleotides line up with TRBD1. V lost 2 bases, J lost 0 bases, and 2 bases stayed unmatched. Germline V CDR1 and CDR2: KGHSH, LQKENI. The CDR3 sequence is 16 residues long. The CDR3 DNA sequence: TGTGCCAGCTCACCATGGACAGGGGGCATGAACACTGAAGCTTTCTTT. Its protein is CASSPWTGGMNTEAFF.

This clone was found a few times. The V call is TRBV5-4, the J call TRBJ2-2, with TRBD2 as a possible D gene (6 bases). CDR3 length equals 15 residues. Germline V lookup: CDR1 SGHNT, CDR2 YYREEE (reference sequence). Trimming took 4 bases from V and 2 from J, leaving 12 bases between them. The CDR3 bases are TGTGCCAGCAGCCGGCCGGGACTTAACACCGGGGAGCTGTTTTTT. Protein product: CASSRPGLNTGELFF.

This chain uses TRBV19 with TRBJ2-1; TRBD2 matches 8 bases. The CDR3 loop spans 12 amino acids. Germline CDR1 and CDR2: LNHDA and SQIVND (reference sequence). With V trimmed by 5 bases and J by 13 bases, 7 bases remained unmatched. Written as DNA, the CDR3 is TGTGCCAGTAGTGCGGGGGGCTTCGAACAGTTCTTC. Its protein is CASSAGGFEQFF.

The V call is TRBV27, the J call TRBJ2-2; the D gene is possibly TRBD1 (6 bases). Per the germline V gene, CDR1 is MNHEY and CDR2 is SMNVEV (reference sequence). V was shortened by 4 bases and J by 4 bases, with 10 bases between the two germline ends. This CDR3 comprises 14 residues. CDR3 in amino acids: CASSSGQATGELFF. The CDR3, as DNA: TGTGCCAGCAGTTCGGGACAAGCCACCGGGGAGCTGTTTTTT.